Listed below are T cell receptor beta chains from one sample, sequenced in a study of PD-1 blockade in classical Hodgkin lymphoma. TCRdb's copy holds only in-frame clones and misses some; the assay was immunoSEQ multiplex PCR. This table holds 50,000 or so clones, approximately 73% found once. This specimen consisted of peripheral blood mononuclear cells (PBMCs), obtained before the second cycle of nivolumab. The receptors shown here come from a human donor with classical Hodgkin lymphoma. The CDR3 runs from the conserved cysteine through the conserved F or W. Fields, in order: clone size, V gene, J gene, D gene, CDR3 DNA, CDR3 protein. The D gene is left open where the match is weak. Some rows mark clone size as missing; the rest say once, few, many or name a class of expanded clone.

size: .
V: TRBV7-6
J: TRBJ2-2
D: .
DNA: TGTGCCAGCAGCTTAGATCGGGGTGGAACCGGGGAGCTGTTTTTT
CDR3: CASSLDRGGTGELFF

size: .
V: TRBV6-1
J: TRBJ1-1
D: .
DNA: TGTGCCAGCAGATCGAAGGAAGAAGCTTTCTTT
CDR3: CASRSKEEAFF

size: .
V: TRBV6-5
J: TRBJ2-7
D: .
DNA: TGTGCCGCCACGTCCCACTCCTACGAGCAGTACTTC
CDR3: CAATSHSYEQYF

size: .
V: TRBV5-1
J: TRBJ2-7
D: .
DNA: TGCGCCAGCAGCTTGGCCGGCAGGGGAACCTACGAGCAGTACTTC
CDR3: CASSLAGRGTYEQYF

size: .
V: TRBV15
J: TRBJ2-7
D: .
DNA: TGTGCCACCAGCAAGGTACTGTTGGGCTACGAGCAGTACTTC
CDR3: CATSKVLLGYEQYF

size: few
V: TRBV27
J: TRBJ1-2
D: .
DNA: TGTGCCAGCAGTTTTAACAGGCCCTATGGCTACACCTTC
CDR3: CASSFNRPYGYTF

size: .
V: TRBV6-5
J: TRBJ1-5
D: .
DNA: TGTGCCAGCAGTTACAACGTGGGTCAGCCCCAGCATTTT
CDR3: CASSYNVGQPQHF

size: .
V: TRBV2
J: TRBJ1-5
D: TRBD1
DNA: TGTGCCAGCAGACGCCTCCCGGGACAGAGCAATCAGCCCCAGCATTTT
CDR3: CASRRLPGQSNQPQHF

size: .
V: TRBV28
J: TRBJ2-7
D: TRBD1
DNA: TGTGCCAGCAGTTCGCCCGGGACAGGGGAGTCTGGCGAGCAGTACTTC
CDR3: CASSSPGTGESGEQYF

size: .
V: TRBV7-6
J: TRBJ2-5
D: TRBD2
DNA: TGTGCCAGCAGCTCTACAGGGACTAGCGGGAGTCGGTCAGAGACCCAGTACTTC
CDR3: CASSSTGTSGSRSETQYF

size: .
V: TRBV30
J: TRBJ2-3
D: .
DNA: TGTGCCTGGAGTGTACTCTCCAGCACAGATACGCAGTATTTT
CDR3: CAWSVLSSTDTQYF

size: .
V: TRBV4-1
J: TRBJ2-7
D: TRBD2
DNA: TGCGCCAGCAGCCAAAGAGTCCCAGCGGGAGCCCCTACCTACGAGCAGTACTTC
CDR3: CASSQRVPAGAPTYEQYF

size: .
V: TRBV2
J: TRBJ1-2
D: .
DNA: TGTGCCAGCAATCCCAGGCTCTGGGATGGCTACACCTTC
CDR3: CASNPRLWDGYTF

size: many
V: TRBV5-1
J: TRBJ2-7
D: TRBD1
DNA: TGCGCCAGCAGCTTGGAACCCCCAGGGACAGGACCCTTCGAGCAGTACTTC
CDR3: CASSLEPPGTGPFEQYF

size: medium-sized
V: TRBV6-6
J: TRBJ1-5
D: .
DNA: TGTGCCAGCAGTTACTCCGTTCAGCCCCAGCATTTT
CDR3: CASSYSVQPQHF

size: once
V: TRBV7-9
J: TRBJ2-6
D: .
DNA: TGTGCCAGCACCCCCCCTTCTGGGGCCAACGTCCTGACTTTC
CDR3: CASTPPSGANVLTF

size: .
V: TRBV7-8
J: TRBJ2-7
D: TRBD2
DNA: TGTGCCAGCAGCCCGGGGGGGTCCGGCTCCTACGAGCAGTACTTC
CDR3: CASSPGGSGSYEQYF

size: .
V: TRBV18
J: TRBJ2-5
D: .
DNA: TGTGCCAGCTCATCGACAGTCCAAGAGACCCAGTACTTC
CDR3: CASSSTVQETQYF

size: few
V: TRBV7-9
J: TRBJ1-5
D: .
DNA: TGTGCCAGCAGCCGCTCCTTAGGGGGGGCTCAGCCCCAGCATTTT
CDR3: CASSRSLGGAQPQHF

size: .
V: TRBV27
J: TRBJ1-2
D: .
DNA: TGTGCCAGCAGCACGTCAGTAACCTATGGCTACACCTTC
CDR3: CASSTSVTYGYTF

size: .
V: TRBV27
J: TRBJ2-7
D: TRBD2
DNA: TGTGCCAGCACATTTAGCGGGAGGGCCGACGAGCAGTACTTC
CDR3: CASTFSGRADEQYF

size: .
V: TRBV27
J: TRBJ2-2
D: .
DNA: TGTGCCACCTCGGGGTCCCTTTTAAACACCGGGGAGCTGTTTTTT
CDR3: CATSGSLLNTGELFF

size: .
V: TRBV5-1
J: TRBJ2-7
D: .
DNA: TGCGCCAGCAGCTTGGGCCGGGACCCCTCCTACGAGCAGTACTTC
CDR3: CASSLGRDPSYEQYF

size: .
V: TRBV6-5
J: TRBJ2-5
D: TRBD1
DNA: TGTGCCAGCAGTTACTCGGCAGGGGGTGTCCAAGAGACCCAGTACTTC
CDR3: CASSYSAGGVQETQYF

size: .
V: TRBV6-5
J: TRBJ2-1
D: TRBD2
DNA: TGTGCCAGCAGTTCCATACCCACTAGCGGCGAGCAGTTCTTC
CDR3: CASSSIPTSGEQFF

size: .
V: TRBV5-1
J: TRBJ2-7
D: .
DNA: TGCGCCAGCAGCTTGGAAGGTCAGGGGTACGCTCCCTACGAGCAGTACTTC
CDR3: CASSLEGQGYAPYEQYF

size: .
V: TRBV5-1
J: TRBJ2-1
D: .
DNA: TGCGCCAGCAGCTACCTGACAGGACTGCCGGGTGAGCAGTTCTTC
CDR3: CASSYLTGLPGEQFF

size: .
V: TRBV7-4
J: TRBJ2-7
D: .
DNA: TGTGCCAGCAGCTTATGCCCAATCTCCTACGAGCAGTACTTC
CDR3: CASSLCPISYEQYF

size: .
V: TRBV6-6
J: TRBJ2-7
D: .
DNA: TGTGCCAGCAGACGCTACGAGCAGTACTTC
CDR3: CASRRYEQYF

size: once
V: TRBV5-1
J: TRBJ1-1
D: .
DNA: TGCGCCAGCAGCCCCGACAGAAGCCTCATGAACACTGAAGCTTTCTTT
CDR3: CASSPDRSLMNTEAFF

size: .
V: TRBV28
J: TRBJ2-3
D: .
DNA: TGTGCCTCTAATTCCGGGACCCAACGCCTATTT
CDR3: CASNSGTQRLF

size: .
V: TRBV11-3
J: TRBJ2-1
D: .
DNA: TGTGCCAGCAGCCCCTGGACGGGGGATGAGCAGTTCTTC
CDR3: CASSPWTGDEQFF

size: .
V: TRBV27
J: TRBJ2-2
D: .
DNA: TGTGCCAGCAGTCCGGGACCGACCCGAGGGGAGCTGTTTTTT
CDR3: CASSPGPTRGELFF

size: .
V: TRBV2
J: TRBJ1-5
D: .
DNA: TGTGCCAGCAGCCAAACCTGGGGACTCATTCAGCCCCAGCATTTT
CDR3: CASSQTWGLIQPQHF

size: .
V: TRBV5-5
J: TRBJ2-5
D: TRBD2
DNA: TGTGCCAGCAGCATAAGGACTAGCGGGATGGAGACCCAGTACTTC
CDR3: CASSIRTSGMETQYF

size: .
V: TRBV9
J: TRBJ1-2
D: .
DNA: TGTGCCAGCAGCGTAGCTTGGCAGCCGCTTAACTATGGCTACACCTTC
CDR3: CASSVAWQPLNYGYTF

size: .
V: TRBV7-9
J: TRBJ2-3
D: .
DNA: TGTGCCAGCACCCCCTCGGCCGTAGATACGCAGTATTTT
CDR3: CASTPSAVDTQYF

size: .
V: TRBV19
J: TRBJ2-1
D: TRBD1
DNA: TGTGCCAGTAGTAAGGGACAGGGGTATGAGCAGTTCTTC
CDR3: CASSKGQGYEQFF

size: .
V: TRBV30
J: TRBJ1-5
D: .
DNA: TGTGCCTGGAACCCCCGTGGGCAGTCTTATAGCAATCAGCCCCAGCATTTT
CDR3: CAWNPRGQSYSNQPQHF

size: .
V: TRBV5-1
J: TRBJ2-1
D: TRBD2
DNA: TGCGCCAGCAGCATTCGACTAGCGGATGAGCAGTTCTTC
CDR3: CASSIRLADEQFF

size: .
V: TRBV7-9
J: TRBJ1-1
D: .
DNA: TGTGCCAGCAGCTTAGTTTTAGCGTCTGAAGCTTTCTTT
CDR3: CASSLVLASEAFF

size: few
V: TRBV4-1
J: TRBJ2-7
D: TRBD2
DNA: TGCGCCAGCAGCCAAGCAGCGGGGGATCTCCTCCGCGAGCAGTACTTC
CDR3: CASSQAAGDLLREQYF

size: few
V: TRBV9
J: TRBJ1-4
D: .
DNA: TGTGCCAGCAGCGTTCGGCCCGGGTCGGGTGAAAAACTGTTTTTT
CDR3: CASSVRPGSGEKLFF

size: once
V: TRBV19
J: TRBJ2-7
D: .
DNA: TGTGCCAGTAGTATCGGCAGGGGTATCTACGAGCAGTACTTC
CDR3: CASSIGRGIYEQYF

size: .
V: TRBV28
J: TRBJ2-1
D: TRBD2
DNA: TGTGCCAGCAGTTTATCGGCGGGAGGGTGGAACAATGAGCAGTTCTTC
CDR3: CASSLSAGGWNNEQFF

size: few
V: TRBV2
J: TRBJ1-1
D: TRBD1
DNA: TGTGCCAGCAGGGACAGGCGGGGGATGGCTGAAGCTTTCTTT
CDR3: CASRDRRGMAEAFF

size: .
V: TRBV19
J: TRBJ2-1
D: .
DNA: TGTGCCAGTAGTGTACCTAGCTGGCCGGAGCAGTTCTTC
CDR3: CASSVPSWPEQFF

size: .
V: TRBV19
J: TRBJ1-1
D: .
DNA: TGTGCCAGTAGTACAGGGATGGGGGGGACTGAAGCTTTCTTT
CDR3: CASSTGMGGTEAFF

size: .
V: TRBV30
J: TRBJ1-1
D: .
DNA: TGTGCCTGGAGTGGGTTTGGGGGGTCGAACACTGAAGCTTTCTTT
CDR3: CAWSGFGGSNTEAFF